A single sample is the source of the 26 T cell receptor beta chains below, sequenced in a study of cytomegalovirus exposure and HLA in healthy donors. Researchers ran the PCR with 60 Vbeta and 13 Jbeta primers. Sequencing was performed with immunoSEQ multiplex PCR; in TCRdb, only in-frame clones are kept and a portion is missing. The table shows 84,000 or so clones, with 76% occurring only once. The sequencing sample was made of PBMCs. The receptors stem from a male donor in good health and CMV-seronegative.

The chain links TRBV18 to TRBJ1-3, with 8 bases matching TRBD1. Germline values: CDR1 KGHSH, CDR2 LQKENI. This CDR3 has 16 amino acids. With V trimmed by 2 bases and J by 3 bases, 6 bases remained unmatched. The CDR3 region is CASSPSGQGNGNTIYF. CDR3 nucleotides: TGTGCCAGCTCACCATCAGGACAGGGCAATGGAAACACCATATATTTT.

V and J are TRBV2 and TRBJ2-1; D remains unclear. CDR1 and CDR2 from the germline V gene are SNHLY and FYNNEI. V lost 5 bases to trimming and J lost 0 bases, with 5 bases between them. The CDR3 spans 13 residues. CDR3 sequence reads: CASSTSSYNEQFF. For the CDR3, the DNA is TGTGCCAGCAGTACCAGCTCCTACAATGAGCAGTTCTTC.

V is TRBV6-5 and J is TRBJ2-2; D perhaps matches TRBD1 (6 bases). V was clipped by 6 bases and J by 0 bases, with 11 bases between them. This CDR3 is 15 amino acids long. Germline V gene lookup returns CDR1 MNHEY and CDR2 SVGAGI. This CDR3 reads CASRQGRANTGELFF. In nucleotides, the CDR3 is TGTGCCAGCAGACAGGGACGGGCGAACACCGGGGAGCTGTTTTTT.

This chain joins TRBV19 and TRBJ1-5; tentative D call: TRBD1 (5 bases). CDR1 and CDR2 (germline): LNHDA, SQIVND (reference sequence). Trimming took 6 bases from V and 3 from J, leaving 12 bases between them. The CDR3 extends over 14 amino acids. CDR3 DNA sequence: TGTGCCAGTAGCACTGACAGATACAATCAGCCCCAGCATTTT. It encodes CASSTDRYNQPQHF.

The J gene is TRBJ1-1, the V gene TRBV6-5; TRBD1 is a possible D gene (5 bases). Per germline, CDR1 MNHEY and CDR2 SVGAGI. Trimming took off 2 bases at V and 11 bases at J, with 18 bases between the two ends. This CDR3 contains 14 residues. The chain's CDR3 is CASSYGTPGRGAFF. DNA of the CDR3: TGTGCCAGCAGTTACGGGACCCCCGGGCGGGGGGCTTTCTTT.

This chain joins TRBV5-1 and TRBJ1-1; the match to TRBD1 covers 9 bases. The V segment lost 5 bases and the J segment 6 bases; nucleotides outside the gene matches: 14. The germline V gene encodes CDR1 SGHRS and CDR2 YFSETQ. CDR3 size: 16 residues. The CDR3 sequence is CASRPIGDRVFPEAFF. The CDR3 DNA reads TGCGCCAGCAGACCGATTGGGGACAGGGTATTCCCTGAAGCTTTCTTT.

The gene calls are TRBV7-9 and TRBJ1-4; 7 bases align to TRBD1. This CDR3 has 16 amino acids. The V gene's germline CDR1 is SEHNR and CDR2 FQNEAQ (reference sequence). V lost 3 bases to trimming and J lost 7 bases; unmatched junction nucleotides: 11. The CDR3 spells CASSLSLDRFGEKLFF. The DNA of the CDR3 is TGTGCCAGCAGCTTGTCCCTGGACAGGTTCGGTGAAAAACTGTTTTTT.

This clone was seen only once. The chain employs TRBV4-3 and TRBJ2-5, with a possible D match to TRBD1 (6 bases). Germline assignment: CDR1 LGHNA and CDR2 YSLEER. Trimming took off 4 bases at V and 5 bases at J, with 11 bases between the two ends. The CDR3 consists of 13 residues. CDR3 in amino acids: CASSRSGEETQYF. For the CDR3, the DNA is TGCGCCAGCAGCCGATCAGGGGAGGAGACCCAGTACTTC.

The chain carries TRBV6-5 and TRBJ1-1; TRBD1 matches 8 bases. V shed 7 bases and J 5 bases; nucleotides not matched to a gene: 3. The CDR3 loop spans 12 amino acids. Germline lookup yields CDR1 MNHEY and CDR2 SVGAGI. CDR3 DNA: TGTGCCAGCACACGGACAGGGACTGAAGCTTTCTTT. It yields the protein CASTRTGTEAFF.

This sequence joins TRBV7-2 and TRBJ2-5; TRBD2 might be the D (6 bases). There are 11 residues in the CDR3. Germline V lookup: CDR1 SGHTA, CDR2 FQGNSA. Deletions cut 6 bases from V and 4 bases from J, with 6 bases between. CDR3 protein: CASRGGETQYF. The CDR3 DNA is TGTGCCAGCAGGGGGGGAGAGACCCAGTACTTC.

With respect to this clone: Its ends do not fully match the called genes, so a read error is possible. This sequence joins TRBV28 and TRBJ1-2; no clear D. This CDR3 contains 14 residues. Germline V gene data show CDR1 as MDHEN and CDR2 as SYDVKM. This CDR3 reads CASSFPRANYGYTF. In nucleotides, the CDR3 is TGTGCCAGCAGTTTTCCGAGAGCTAACTATGGCTATACCTTC.

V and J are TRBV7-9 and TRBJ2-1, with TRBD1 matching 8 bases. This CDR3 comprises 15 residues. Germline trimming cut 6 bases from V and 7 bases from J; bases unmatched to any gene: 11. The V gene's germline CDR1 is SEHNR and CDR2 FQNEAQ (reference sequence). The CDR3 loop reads CASRYAGGAGNEQFF. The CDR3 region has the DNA TGTGCCAGCAGGTATGCAGGGGGCGCTGGGAATGAGCAGTTCTTC. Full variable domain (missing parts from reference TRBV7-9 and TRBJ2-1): DTGVSQNPRHKITKRGQNVTFRCDPISEHNRLYWYRQTLGQGPEFLTYFQNEAQLEKSRLLSDRFSAERPKGSFSTLEIQRTEQGDSAMYLCASRYAGGAGNEQFFGPGTRLTVL.

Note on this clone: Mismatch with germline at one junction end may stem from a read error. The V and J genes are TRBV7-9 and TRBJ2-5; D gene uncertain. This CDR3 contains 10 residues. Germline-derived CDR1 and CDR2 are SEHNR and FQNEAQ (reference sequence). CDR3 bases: TGTTCCAGCAGCCGGGAGACCCAGTACTTC. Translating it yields CSSSRETQYF.

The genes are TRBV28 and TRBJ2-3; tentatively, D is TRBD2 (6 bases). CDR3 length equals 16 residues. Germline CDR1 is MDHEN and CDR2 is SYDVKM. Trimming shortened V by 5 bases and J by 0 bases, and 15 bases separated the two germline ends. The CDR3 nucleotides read TGTGCCAGCAGTGTCTTAGCGGCCCGAAGCACAGATACGCAGTATTTT. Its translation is CASSVLAARSTDTQYF.

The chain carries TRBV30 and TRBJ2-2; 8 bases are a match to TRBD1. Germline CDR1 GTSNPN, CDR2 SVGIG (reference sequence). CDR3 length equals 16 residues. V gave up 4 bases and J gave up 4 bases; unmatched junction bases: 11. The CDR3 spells CAWITPGTGITGELFF. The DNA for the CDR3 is TGTGCCTGGATCACCCCCGGGACAGGTATCACCGGGGAGCTGTTTTTT.

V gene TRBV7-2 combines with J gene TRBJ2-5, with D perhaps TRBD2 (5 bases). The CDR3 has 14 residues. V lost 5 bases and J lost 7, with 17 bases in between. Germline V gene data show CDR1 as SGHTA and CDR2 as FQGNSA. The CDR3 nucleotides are TGTGCCAGCAGCGCCCAGTCTAGCTTTGGGACCCAGTACTTC. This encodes CASSAQSSFGTQYF.

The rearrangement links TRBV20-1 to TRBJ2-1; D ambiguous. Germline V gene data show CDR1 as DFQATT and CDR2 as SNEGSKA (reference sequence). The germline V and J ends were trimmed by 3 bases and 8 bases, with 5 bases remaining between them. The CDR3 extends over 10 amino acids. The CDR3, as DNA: TGCAGTGCTAGCGGAGATGAGCAGTTCTTC. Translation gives CSASGDEQFF.

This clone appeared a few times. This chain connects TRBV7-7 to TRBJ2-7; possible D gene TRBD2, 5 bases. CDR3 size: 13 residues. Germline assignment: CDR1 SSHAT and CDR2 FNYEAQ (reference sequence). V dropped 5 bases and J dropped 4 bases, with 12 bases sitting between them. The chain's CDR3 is CASSQGRDYEQYF. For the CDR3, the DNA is TGTGCCAGCAGCCAAGGCCGGGATTACGAGCAGTACTTC.

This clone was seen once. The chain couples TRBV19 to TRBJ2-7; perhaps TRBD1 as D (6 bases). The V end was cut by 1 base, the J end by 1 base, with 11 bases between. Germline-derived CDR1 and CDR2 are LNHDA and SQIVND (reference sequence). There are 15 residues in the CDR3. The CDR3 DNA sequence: TGTGCCAGTAGTATAGGGACAGACTTTTCCTACGAGCAGTACTTC. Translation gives CASSIGTDFSYEQYF.

This CDR3 reads CASDSRQGLRNTEAFF. CDR3 bases: TGTGCCAGCGATTCAAGACAGGGGCTGAGGAACACTGAAGCTTTCTTT. This chain links TRBV6-9 with TRBJ1-1, with 8 bases lining up with TRBD1. This CDR3 has 16 residues. Germline CDR1 is MNHGY and CDR2 is SVAAGI. The V segment lost 8 bases and the J segment 1 base; nucleotides outside the gene matches: 12.

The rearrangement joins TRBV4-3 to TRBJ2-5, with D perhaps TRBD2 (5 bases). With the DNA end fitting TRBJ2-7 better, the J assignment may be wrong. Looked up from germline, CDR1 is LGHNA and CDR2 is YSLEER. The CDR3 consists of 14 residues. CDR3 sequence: CASHRERSPYEQYF. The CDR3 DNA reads TGCGCCAGCCACCGGGAAAGGTCTCCCTACGAGCAGTACTTC.

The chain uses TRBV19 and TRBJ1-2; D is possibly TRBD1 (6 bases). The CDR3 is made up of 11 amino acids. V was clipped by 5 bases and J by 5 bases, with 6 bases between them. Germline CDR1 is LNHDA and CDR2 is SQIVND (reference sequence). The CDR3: CASSQGYGYTF. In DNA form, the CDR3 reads TGTGCCAGTAGTCAGGGGTATGGCTACACCTTC.

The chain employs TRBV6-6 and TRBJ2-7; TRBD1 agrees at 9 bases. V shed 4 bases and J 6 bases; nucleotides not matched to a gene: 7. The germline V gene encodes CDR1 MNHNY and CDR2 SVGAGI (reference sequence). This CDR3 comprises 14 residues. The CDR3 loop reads CASSFGQGLREQYF. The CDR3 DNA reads TGTGCCAGCAGTTTCGGACAGGGGCTACGCGAGCAGTACTTC.

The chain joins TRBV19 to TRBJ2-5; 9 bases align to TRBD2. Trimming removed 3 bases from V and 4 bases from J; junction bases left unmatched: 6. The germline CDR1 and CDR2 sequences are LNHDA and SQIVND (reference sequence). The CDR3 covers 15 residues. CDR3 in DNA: TGTGCCAGTAGTATTCGGAGCGGGGGGCTAGAGACCCAGTACTTC. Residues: CASSIRSGGLETQYF.

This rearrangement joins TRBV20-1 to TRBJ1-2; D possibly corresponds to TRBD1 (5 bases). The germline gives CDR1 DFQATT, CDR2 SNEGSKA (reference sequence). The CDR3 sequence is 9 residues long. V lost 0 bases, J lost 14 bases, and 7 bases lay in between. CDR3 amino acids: CSARDQGTF. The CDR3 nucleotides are TGCAGTGCTAGAGATCAGGGAACCTTC.

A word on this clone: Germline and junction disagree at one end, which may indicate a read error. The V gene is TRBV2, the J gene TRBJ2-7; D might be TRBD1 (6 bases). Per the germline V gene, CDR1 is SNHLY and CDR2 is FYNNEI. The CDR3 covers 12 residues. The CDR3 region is CASSTQQGKTDF. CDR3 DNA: TGTGCCAGCAGCACGCAGCAGGGGAAGACGGACTTC.